The rows below give T cell receptor beta chains drawn from one sample of a study of beta chain features in type 1 diabetes. Method: immunoSEQ multiplex PCR; TCRdb's copy keeps in-frame clones and lacks some. The sample has around 300,000 clones; 11% to 15% are singletons. The sequenced sample consisted of central memory CD4+ T cells from blood. These receptors originate from a man aged 30-40 years in good health. Both conserved end residues are part of each CDR3. A D gene is named only where the DNA matches it firmly. The size of a clone is reported for some rows only, either as once, few or many, or as a class for expanded clones.

CDR3aa: CASSLGTAQETQYF; CDR3nt: TGTGCCAGCAGCTTGGGGACAGCACAAGAGACCCAGTACTTC; d_gene: .; v_gene: TRBV5-6; abundance: few; j_gene: TRBJ2-5
CDR3aa: CACKGPGTGSGEQFF; CDR3nt: TGTGCGTGCAAGGGGCCCGGGACAGGTAGCGGCGAGCAGTTCTTC; d_gene: TRBD1; v_gene: TRBV7-8; abundance: .; j_gene: TRBJ2-1
CDR3aa: CASSATDRTRYNEQFF; CDR3nt: TGTGCCAGCAGCGCGACAGACAGGACTAGATACAATGAGCAGTTCTTC; d_gene: .; v_gene: TRBV9; abundance: .; j_gene: TRBJ2-1
CDR3aa: CASGGAGGPFEQFF; CDR3nt: TGTGCCAGCGGCGGGGCGGGAGGTCCCTTTGAGCAGTTCTTC; d_gene: TRBD2; v_gene: TRBV10-3; abundance: .; j_gene: TRBJ2-1
CDR3aa: CASSLSGFPDTQYF; CDR3nt: TGTGCCAGCAGTTTATCGGGGTTCCCCGATACGCAGTATTTT; d_gene: .; v_gene: TRBV27; abundance: .; j_gene: TRBJ2-3
CDR3aa: CASSNRQGRMNTEAFF; CDR3nt: TGTGCCAGCAGCAACCGACAGGGCCGGATGAACACTGAAGCTTTCTTT; d_gene: TRBD1; v_gene: TRBV5-4; abundance: few; j_gene: TRBJ1-1
CDR3aa: CASSSPGAGGEKLFF; CDR3nt: TGCGCCAGCAGCTCGCCGGGGGCCGGCGGTGAAAAACTGTTTTTT; d_gene: .; v_gene: TRBV5-1; abundance: .; j_gene: TRBJ1-4
CDR3aa: CASRFQGSQETQYF; CDR3nt: TGTGCCAGCAGATTTCAGGGCTCCCAAGAGACCCAGTACTTC; d_gene: .; v_gene: TRBV7-2; abundance: few; j_gene: TRBJ2-5
CDR3aa: CASSLALAGGYQETQYF; CDR3nt: TGTGCCAGCAGCTTAGCACTAGCGGGGGGGTACCAAGAGACCCAGTACTTC; d_gene: TRBD2; v_gene: TRBV11-2; abundance: .; j_gene: TRBJ2-5
CDR3aa: CASSGSGLAGGPGDTQYF; CDR3nt: TGCGCCAGCAGCGGTTCAGGACTAGCGGGAGGGCCTGGAGATACGCAGTATTTT; d_gene: TRBD2; v_gene: TRBV5-1; abundance: .; j_gene: TRBJ2-3
CDR3aa: CAWSSGPSGTEAFF; CDR3nt: TGTGCCTGGAGTAGCGGCCCCTCCGGGACTGAAGCTTTCTTT; d_gene: .; v_gene: TRBV30; abundance: few; j_gene: TRBJ1-1
CDR3aa: CASSFSGREVNEQFF; CDR3nt: TGTGCCAGCAGCTTTAGTGGGAGGGAGGTTAATGAGCAGTTCTTC; d_gene: TRBD2; v_gene: TRBV7-2; abundance: .; j_gene: TRBJ2-1
CDR3aa: CAWRLAGVGEQFF; CDR3nt: TGTGCCTGGAGACTAGCGGGAGTAGGGGAGCAGTTCTTC; d_gene: TRBD2; v_gene: TRBV30; abundance: .; j_gene: TRBJ2-1
CDR3aa: CSVLSTGGSGYTF; CDR3nt: TGCAGCGTCCTCTCGACAGGGGGCAGTGGCTACACCTTC; d_gene: TRBD1; v_gene: TRBV29-1; abundance: few; j_gene: TRBJ1-2
CDR3aa: CASGTGGIVTQYF; CDR3nt: TGTGCCAGCGGAACAGGGGGTATAGTGACCCAGTACTTC; d_gene: TRBD1; v_gene: TRBV28; abundance: many; j_gene: TRBJ2-5
CDR3aa: CASTRRGAGDTNEQFF; CDR3nt: TGTGCCAGCACCCGGCGGGGGGCGGGAGATACCAATGAGCAGTTCTTC; d_gene: TRBD2; v_gene: TRBV7-2; abundance: .; j_gene: TRBJ2-1
CDR3aa: CASIRTQSTDTQYF; CDR3nt: TGTGCCAGCATCAGGACACAGAGCACAGATACGCAGTATTTT; d_gene: .; v_gene: TRBV7-2; abundance: .; j_gene: TRBJ2-3
CDR3aa: CASLLAGGINTDTQYF; CDR3nt: TGTGCCAGCCTCCTAGCGGGGGGGATTAACACAGATACGCAGTATTTT; d_gene: TRBD2; v_gene: TRBV7-2; abundance: many; j_gene: TRBJ2-3
CDR3aa: CASSFRTENTEAFF; CDR3nt: TGTGCCAGCAGCTTCCGGACGGAGAACACTGAAGCTTTCTTT; d_gene: .; v_gene: TRBV5-5; abundance: few; j_gene: TRBJ1-1
CDR3aa: CASSPPADRAYEQYF; CDR3nt: TGTGCCAGCAGCCCTCCCGCAGACAGGGCCTACGAGCAGTACTTC; d_gene: TRBD1; v_gene: TRBV5-8; abundance: .; j_gene: TRBJ2-7
CDR3aa: CATRGLAGGYSSYNEQFF; CDR3nt: TGTGCCACCAGAGGTCTAGCGGGGGGATACAGCTCCTACAATGAGCAGTTCTTC; d_gene: TRBD2; v_gene: TRBV10-3; abundance: .; j_gene: TRBJ2-1
CDR3aa: CASSDVVAGGLLTTDTQYF; CDR3nt: TGTGCCAGCAGTGATGTGGTAGCGGGGGGCCTTCTCACCACAGATACGCAGTATTTT; d_gene: TRBD2; v_gene: TRBV2; abundance: few; j_gene: TRBJ2-3
CDR3aa: CASSSTVQETQYF; CDR3nt: TGTGCCAGCTCATCCACCGTTCAAGAGACCCAGTACTTC; d_gene: .; v_gene: TRBV18; abundance: many; j_gene: TRBJ2-5
CDR3aa: CASSASIGSREKLFF; CDR3nt: TGTGCCAGCAGCGCGAGCATTGGCAGCAGGGAAAAACTGTTTTTT; d_gene: .; v_gene: TRBV9; abundance: few; j_gene: TRBJ1-4
CDR3aa: CASSRAIYGELFF; CDR3nt: TGTGCCAGCAGCCGGGCGATTTACGGGGAGCTGTTTTTT; d_gene: .; v_gene: TRBV7-2; abundance: .; j_gene: TRBJ2-2
CDR3aa: CASSPLIQHNEQFF; CDR3nt: TGTGCCAGCTCACCACTAATACAGCACAATGAGCAGTTCTTC; d_gene: .; v_gene: TRBV18; abundance: few; j_gene: TRBJ2-1
CDR3aa: CAFMRQGEPSYNEQFF; CDR3nt: TGTGCCTTCATGAGGCAGGGCGAACCCTCCTACAATGAGCAGTTCTTC; d_gene: .; v_gene: TRBV15; abundance: .; j_gene: TRBJ2-1
CDR3aa: CASSRDRGSTDTQYF; CDR3nt: TGTGCCAGCAGTCGGGACAGGGGTAGCACAGATACGCAGTATTTT; d_gene: TRBD1; v_gene: TRBV6-1; abundance: few; j_gene: TRBJ2-3